The 27 T cell receptor beta chains below come from one sample, sequenced in a study of radiation and T cells in renal cell carcinoma. Assay used: immunoSEQ multiplex PCR; TCRdb lists only in-frame clones, some missing. The sample consists of about 9,300 clones, 50% to 70% of them appearing once. As to treatment: 15 Gy SBRT to primary tumor, nephrectomy 4 weeks later. The specimen was tumor tissue, collected from a patient whose treatment included radiotherapy and nephrectomy. These receptors all come from a woman aged 50 to 65 with renal cell carcinoma.

The chain has TRBV27 and TRBJ1-2; 7 positions agree with TRBD1. Losses at the gene ends were 4 bases for V and 4 bases for J; bases not matched to a gene: 12. Germline lookup yields CDR1 MNHEY and CDR2 SMNVEV (reference sequence). CDR3 length: 16 residues. Here the CDR3 reads CASSSNLLQGGYGYTF. The CDR3 DNA follows: TGTGCCAGCAGTTCCAACCTCCTCCAGGGGGGCTATGGCTACACCTTC.

The chain uses TRBV30 and TRBJ2-7; tentatively, D is TRBD1 (5 bases). The CDR3 has 15 residues. Deletions cut 4 bases from V and 3 bases from J, with 19 bases between. Per germline, CDR1 GTSNPN and CDR2 SVGIG (reference sequence). CDR3 loop: CAWNHGQGVFYEQYF. The DNA of the CDR3 is TGTGCCTGGAACCATGGCCAGGGCGTCTTCTACGAGCAGTACTTC.

The rearrangement links TRBV30 to TRBJ2-3; 14 nucleotides match TRBD2. Germline trimming cut 2 bases from V and 6 bases from J; bases unmatched to any gene: 7. The CDR3 runs to 16 residues. Germline loops: CDR1 GTSNPN, CDR2 SVGIG (reference sequence). The CDR3 region is CAWSPSRTSGGDTQYF. CDR3 nucleotide sequence: TGTGCCTGGAGTCCGTCACGGACTAGCGGGGGGGATACGCAGTATTTT.

DNA of the CDR3: TGTGCCAGCAGTGAAGCATATCTCCAGCATTTT. It encodes CASSEAYLQHF. V gene TRBV6-1 combines with J gene TRBJ1-5; D gene uncertain. The CDR3 contains 11 residues. The V end lost 0 bases, the J end lost 12 bases, and 6 bases lay between the germline ends. Per germline, CDR1 MNHNS and CDR2 SASEGT.

The chain employs TRBV27 and TRBJ2-5; possible D gene TRBD2, 5 bases. The germline CDR1 and CDR2 sequences are MNHEY and SMNVEV (reference sequence). V was trimmed by 5 bases and J by 4 bases, leaving 17 bases between them. The length of the CDR3 is 15 residues. The CDR3 is CASSPTSMGRETQYF. CDR3 DNA sequence: TGTGCCAGCAGTCCGACAAGCATGGGGAGAGAGACCCAGTACTTC.

V gene TRBV5-3 combines with J gene TRBJ2-7; 7 bases map to TRBD1. TRBV5-3 is flagged as an ORF with uncertain function. V shed 8 bases, J shed 0 bases, and the junction held 8 bases outside the gene matches. There are 14 residues in the CDR3. CDR3 coding DNA: TGTGCCAGCAGGGGGAAGGACGGCTCCTACGAGCAGTACTTC. Protein product: CASRGKDGSYEQYF.

The rearrangement uses TRBV11-1 and TRBJ2-3; a weak D match, TRBD2 (6 bases). The CDR3 is made up of 14 amino acids. V gave up 4 bases and J gave up 6 bases, with 14 bases separating them. Germline V gene data show CDR1 as SGHAT and CDR2 as FQDESV (reference sequence). The CDR3 loop is CASSSTAGTDTQYF. The CDR3 nucleotides read TGTGCCAGCAGCTCCACAGCGGGTACCGATACGCAGTATTTT.

The rearrangement joins TRBV2 to TRBJ2-2, with TRBD1 identical over 8 bases. CDR1 and CDR2 from the germline V gene are SNHLY and FYNNEI. There are 15 residues in the CDR3. The V and J ends lost 4 bases and 6 bases, in that order; junction bases with no gene match: 7. The CDR3 bases are TGTGCCAGCAGTGCGGGACAGGTTTTCCCCGGGGAGCTGTTTTTT. Its translation: CASSAGQVFPGELFF.

In its sample, this clone was seen once. The chain is built from TRBV19 and TRBJ2-6; D uncertain. The CDR3 spans 15 residues. V dropped 10 bases and J dropped 0 bases, with 13 bases sitting between them. Germline V gene data show CDR1 as LNHDA and CDR2 as SQIVND (reference sequence). DNA for the CDR3: TGTGCCACCGCGGCAGGAGTCTCTGGGGCCAACGTCCTGACTTTC. This codes for CATAAGVSGANVLTF. The complete variable domain, with remaining parts taken from reference TRBV19 and TRBJ2-6, reads DGGITQSPKYLFRKEGQNVTLSCEQNLNHDAMYWYRQDPGQGLRLIYYSQIVNDFQKGDIAEGYSVSREKKESFPLTVTSAQKNPTAFYLCATAAGVSGANVLTFGAGSRLTVL.

V gene TRBV15 combines with J gene TRBJ2-3; 7 positions match TRBD2. The V segment lost 8 bases and the J segment 3 bases; nucleotides outside the gene matches: 8. Germline loops: CDR1 LNHNV, CDR2 YYDKDF (reference sequence). CDR3 size: 14 residues. CDR3 protein: CATSPLAVTDTQYF. CDR3 in DNA: TGTGCCACCTCACCTCTAGCGGTAACAGATACGCAGTATTTT.

This chain connects TRBV5-5 to TRBJ1-5; D possibly corresponds to TRBD1 (6 bases). This CDR3 comprises 13 residues. The ends were cut back, 3 bases at V and 6 bases at J, with 10 bases in the middle. Germline V gene lookup returns CDR1 SGHKS and CDR2 YYEKEE (reference sequence). The CDR3 DNA follows: TGTGCCAGCAGCTCACAGGGATCTCAGCCCCAGCATTTT. Its protein is CASSSQGSQPQHF. Looking up the rest from reference TRBV5-5 and TRBJ1-5 gives the full variable domain: DAGVTQSPTHLIKTRGQQVTLRCSPISGHKSVSWYQQVLGQGPQFIFQYYEKEERGRGNFPDRFSARQFPNYSSELNVNALLLGDSALYLCASSSQGSQPQHFGDGTRLSIL.

This clone was found a few times. The rearrangement uses TRBV18 and TRBJ2-3; D is uncertain. The CDR3 has 12 residues. Germline lookup yields CDR1 KGHSH and CDR2 LQKENI. The V and J ends lost 2 bases and 3 bases respectively, with 3 bases between them. The CDR3, as DNA: TGTGCCAGCTCACCAGCAACAGATACGCAGTATTTT. Its translation is CASSPATDTQYF.

This clone counts as medium-sized. Sequence at one end of the junction differs from germline and may be a read error. V gene TRBV5-1 combines with J gene TRBJ1-2; 11 nucleotides line up with TRBD1. The CDR3 is made up of 13 amino acids. CDR1 and CDR2 from the germline V gene are SGHRS and YFSETQ. CDR3 bases: TGCGCCAGCAGCATCGGACAGGGGGCGACGAGGGATTTC. This sequence encodes CASSIGQGATRDF. The full variable domain, rest sourced from reference TRBV5-1 and TRBJ1-2, is KAGVTQTPRYLIKTRGQQVTLSCSPISGHRSVSWYQQTPGQGLQFLFEYFSETQRNKGNFPGRFSGRQFSNSRSEMNVSTLELGDSALYLCASSIGQGATRDFGSGTRLTVV.

The gene calls are TRBV21-1 and TRBJ2-7; the table's D call, TRBD2, was not checked against the DNA. TRBV21-1 is flagged as a pseudogene. This CDR3 region has 17 residues. The DNA for the CDR3 is TGTGCCAGCAGCAAAAGTTGGACTAGCGGGAGGACCCACGAGCAGTACTTC. It codes for CASSKSWTSGRTHEQYF.

The J gene is TRBJ2-7, the V gene TRBV5-4; D unclear. Germline V lookup: CDR1 SGHNT, CDR2 YYREEE (reference sequence). The CDR3 is made up of 11 amino acids. V gave up 3 bases and J gave up 1 base, with 2 bases separating them. This CDR3 reads CASSSSYEQYF. In DNA form, the CDR3 reads TGTGCCAGCAGCTCTTCCTACGAGCAGTACTTC.

The V and J genes are TRBV16 and TRBJ2-5; D is perhaps TRBD2 (5 bases). Trimming stripped 0 bases from V and 1 base from J, with 9 bases between. Germline assignment: CDR1 KGHSY and CDR2 FQNENV. The CDR3 is made up of 15 amino acids. Here the CDR3 DNA reads TGTGCCAGCAGCCAATCCCGTGGACTCCAAGAGACCCAGTACTTC. Translation: CASSQSRGLQETQYF.

The chain combines TRBV9 with TRBJ2-1; no reliable D call. Germline CDR1 SGDLS, CDR2 YYNGEE. This CDR3 has 14 amino acids. Trimming shortened V by 0 bases and J by 7 bases, and 11 bases separated the two germline ends. This chain's CDR3 is CASSVDLGWNEQFF. The DNA of the CDR3 is TGTGCCAGCAGCGTAGATCTGGGGTGGAATGAGCAGTTCTTC.

The V call is TRBV9, the J call TRBJ2-2; D ambiguous. The V end lost 5 bases, the J end lost 0 bases, and 5 bases lay between the germline ends. The length of the CDR3 is 13 residues. The germline V gene encodes CDR1 SGDLS and CDR2 YYNGEE. In DNA, the CDR3 is TGTGCCAGCAGTGCAGCGAACACCGGGGAGCTGTTTTTT. This encodes CASSAANTGELFF.

The genes are TRBV5-5 and TRBJ2-3; D possibly uses TRBD1 or TRBD2 (5 bases each). Trimming took 4 bases from V and 0 from J, leaving 12 bases between them. From germline, CDR1 is SGHKS and CDR2 YYEKEE (reference sequence). This CDR3 is built from 15 residues. The CDR3 DNA reads TGTGCCAGCAGCATCGGGACCCAGAGCACAGATACGCAGTATTTT. Translation gives CASSIGTQSTDTQYF.

The chain employs TRBV7-2 and TRBJ2-1; the match to TRBD2 covers 9 bases. In germline, CDR1 is SGHTA, CDR2 FQGNSA. This CDR3 spans 14 amino acids. V lost 6 bases and J lost 5; bases outside the gene matches: 5. CDR3 residues: CASRVAGANNEQFF. CDR3 nucleotides: TGTGCCAGCAGAGTAGCGGGAGCGAACAATGAGCAGTTCTTC.

This chain joins TRBV25-1 and TRBJ2-5; 8 bases fit TRBD2. This CDR3 has 14 amino acids. Germline CDR1 MGHDK, CDR2 SYGVNS. V shed 1 base and J 5 bases; nucleotides not matched to a gene: 3. The CDR3 DNA reads as TGTGCCAGCAGTGAATCGGCTAGCGGGGAGACCCAGTACTTC. Translating it yields CASSESASGETQYF. The variable domain in full, completed from reference TRBV25-1 and TRBJ2-5, reads EADIYQTPRYLVIGTGKKITLECSQTMGHDKMYWYQQDPGMELHLIHYSYGVNSTEKGDLSSESTVSRIRTEHFPLTLESARPSHTSQYLCASSESASGETQYFGPGTRLLVL.

The chain couples TRBV11-2 to TRBJ2-3; D gene ambiguous. V was shortened by 3 bases and J by 2 bases, with 9 bases between the two germline ends. The CDR3 is 14 residues long. CDR1 and CDR2 (germline): SGHAT, FQNNGV. CDR3 bases: TGTGCCAGCAGCTTGATCGGTTACACAGATACGCAGTATTTT. It yields the protein CASSLIGYTDTQYF.

The sample holds a few counts of this clone. The chain is built from TRBV12-5 and TRBJ2-1, with D unresolved. This CDR3 is built from 14 residues. Between the trimmed V and J ends, which lost 10 bases and 8 bases, there was a span of 21 bases. Germline CDR1 is LGHNT and CDR2 is FRNRAP. CDR3: CATNGSLGVDEQFF. The CDR3 region has the DNA TGTGCTACTAACGGTTCCCTAGGTGTCGATGAGCAGTTCTTC.

By share of the sample, this clone is medium-sized. The chain uses TRBV10-3 and TRBJ1-1; the D gene is possibly TRBD1 (6 bases). V dropped 4 bases and J dropped 12 bases, with 12 bases sitting between them. This CDR3 contains 11 residues. Germline CDR1 ENHRY, CDR2 SYGVKD. The CDR3 here is CAISVQGQTFF. CDR3 in DNA: TGTGCCATCAGTGTACAGGGTCAGACTTTCTTT.

In its sample, this clone was seen a few times. The chain combines TRBV5-4 with TRBJ1-4, with D unresolved. Trimming took off 4 bases at V and 7 bases at J, with 17 bases between the two ends. The germline V gene has CDR1 SGHNT and CDR2 YYREEE (reference sequence). The CDR3 totals 15 residues. CDR3: CASSLGSGVSEKLFF. CDR3 nucleotide sequence: TGTGCCAGCAGCCTAGGGTCCGGGGTTAGTGAAAAACTGTTTTTT.

V usage is TRBV4-1 and J usage is TRBJ2-7; D is ambiguous. The CDR3 has 14 residues. CDR1 is MGHRA and CDR2 is YSYEKL in the germline V gene. Trimming left V 1 base short and J 0 bases short, with 7 bases between. As DNA, the CDR3 is TGCGCCAGCAGCCAAGTATTGTTCTCCTACGAGCAGTACTTC. This gives the protein CASSQVLFSYEQYF.

The chain is built from TRBV6-1 and TRBJ1-1; the match to TRBD1 covers 9 bases. The V segment lost 4 bases and the J segment 1 base; nucleotides outside the gene matches: 10. CDR3 length equals 17 residues. CDR1 and CDR2 from the germline V gene are MNHNS and SASEGT. The CDR3 nucleotides read TGTGCCAGCAGTGCCGGGACAGGGTTGCCTTCGAACACTGAAGCTTTCTTT. Its protein product is CASSAGTGLPSNTEAFF.